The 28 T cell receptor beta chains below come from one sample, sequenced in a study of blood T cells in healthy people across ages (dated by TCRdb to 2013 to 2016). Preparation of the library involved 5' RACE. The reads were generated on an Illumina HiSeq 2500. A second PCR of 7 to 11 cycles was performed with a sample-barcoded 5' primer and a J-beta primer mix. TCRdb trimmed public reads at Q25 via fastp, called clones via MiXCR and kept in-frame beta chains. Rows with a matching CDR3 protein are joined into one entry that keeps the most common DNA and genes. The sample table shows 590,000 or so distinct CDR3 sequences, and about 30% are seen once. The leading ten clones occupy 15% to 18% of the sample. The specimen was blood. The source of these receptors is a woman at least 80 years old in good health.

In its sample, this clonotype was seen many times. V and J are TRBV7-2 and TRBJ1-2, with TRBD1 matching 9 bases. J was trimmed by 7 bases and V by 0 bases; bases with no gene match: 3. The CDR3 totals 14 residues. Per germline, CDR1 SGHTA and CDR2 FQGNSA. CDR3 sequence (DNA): TGTGCCAGCAGCTTAGCGCGACAGGGGGGTGGCTACACCTTC. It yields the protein CASSLARQGGGYTF. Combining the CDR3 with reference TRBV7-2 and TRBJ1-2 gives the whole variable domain GAGVSQSPSNKVTEKGKDVELRCDPISGHTALYWYRQSLGQGLEFLIYFQGNSAPDKSGLPSDRFSAERTGGSVSTLTIQRTQQEDSAVYLCASSLARQGGGYTFGSGTRLTVV.

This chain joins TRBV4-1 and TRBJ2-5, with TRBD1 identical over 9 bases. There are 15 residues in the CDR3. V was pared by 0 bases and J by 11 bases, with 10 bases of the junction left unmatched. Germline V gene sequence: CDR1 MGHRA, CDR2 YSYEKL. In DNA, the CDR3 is TGCGCCAGCAGCCAAGAAGGGACAGGGCCCGATTCTCAGTACTTC. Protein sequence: CASSQEGTGPDSQYF.

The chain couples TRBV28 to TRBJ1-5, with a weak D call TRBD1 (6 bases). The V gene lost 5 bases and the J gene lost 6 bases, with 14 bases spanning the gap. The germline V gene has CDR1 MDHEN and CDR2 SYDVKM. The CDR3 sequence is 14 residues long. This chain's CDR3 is CASSPPRQAQPQHF. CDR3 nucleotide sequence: TGTGCCAGCAGTCCACCCCGACAGGCTCAGCCCCAGCATTTT.

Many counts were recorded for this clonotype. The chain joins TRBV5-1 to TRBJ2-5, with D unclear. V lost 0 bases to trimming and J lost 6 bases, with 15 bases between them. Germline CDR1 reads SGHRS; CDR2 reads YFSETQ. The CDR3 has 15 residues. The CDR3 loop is CASSLAVALGKTQYF. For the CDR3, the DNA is TGCGCCAGCAGCTTGGCCGTAGCCCTGGGCAAGACCCAGTACTTC. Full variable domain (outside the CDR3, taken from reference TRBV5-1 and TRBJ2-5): KAGVTQTPRYLIKTRGQQVTLSCSPISGHRSVSWYQQTPGQGLQFLFEYFSETQRNKGNFPGRFSGRQFSNSRSEMNVSTLELGDSALYLCASSLAVALGKTQYFGPGTRLLVL.

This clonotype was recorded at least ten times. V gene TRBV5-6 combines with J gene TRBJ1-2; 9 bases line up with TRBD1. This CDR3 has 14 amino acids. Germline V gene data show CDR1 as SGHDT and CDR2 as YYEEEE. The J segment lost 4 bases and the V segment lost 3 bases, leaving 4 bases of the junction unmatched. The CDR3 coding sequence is TGTGCCAGCAGCTGGGACAGGGTTAGCTATGGCTACACCTTC. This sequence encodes CASSWDRVSYGYTF.

CDR3 in DNA: TGCAGCGTTGAAGGGATAATCTGGGGCTACACCTTC. Its protein is CSVEGIIWGYTF. J is TRBJ1-2 and V is TRBV29-1; D remains unclear. Deletions cut 1 base from V and 8 bases from J, with 11 bases between. The CDR3 covers 12 residues. The germline gives CDR1 SQVTM, CDR2 ANQGSEA.

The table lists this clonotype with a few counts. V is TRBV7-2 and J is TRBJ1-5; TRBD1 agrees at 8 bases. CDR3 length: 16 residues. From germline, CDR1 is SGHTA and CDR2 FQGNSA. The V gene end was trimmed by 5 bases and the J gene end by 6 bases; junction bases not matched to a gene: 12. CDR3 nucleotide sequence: TGTGCCAGCAGCCCAAGGACAGGGCTGGATACTCAGCCCCAGCATTTT. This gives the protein CASSPRTGLDTQPQHF.

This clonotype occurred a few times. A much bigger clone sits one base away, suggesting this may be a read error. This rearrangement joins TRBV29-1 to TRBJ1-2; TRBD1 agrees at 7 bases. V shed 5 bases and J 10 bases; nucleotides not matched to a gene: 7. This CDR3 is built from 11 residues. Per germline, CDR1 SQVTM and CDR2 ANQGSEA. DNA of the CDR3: TGCAGCGTTTCGCAGGGGGATGACTACACCTTC. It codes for CSVSQGDDYTF.

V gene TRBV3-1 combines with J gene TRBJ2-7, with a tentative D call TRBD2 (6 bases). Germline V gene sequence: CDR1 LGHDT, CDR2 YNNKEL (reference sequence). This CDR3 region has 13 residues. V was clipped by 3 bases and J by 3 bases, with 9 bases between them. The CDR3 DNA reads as TGTGCCAGCAGCCAGATTAGCGGCTACGAGCAGTACTTC. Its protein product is CASSQISGYEQYF.

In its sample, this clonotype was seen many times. The CDR3 loop reads CASSGQGLAGGQNTQYF. In nucleotides, the CDR3 is TGTGCCAGCAGCGGCCAGGGACTAGCGGGGGGGCAGAATACGCAGTATTTT. The V and J genes are TRBV7-2 and TRBJ2-3; 16 bases are a match to TRBD2. Germline V gene data show CDR1 as SGHTA and CDR2 as FQGNSA. With V trimmed by 5 bases and J by 7 bases, 9 bases remained unmatched. The CDR3 consists of 17 residues.

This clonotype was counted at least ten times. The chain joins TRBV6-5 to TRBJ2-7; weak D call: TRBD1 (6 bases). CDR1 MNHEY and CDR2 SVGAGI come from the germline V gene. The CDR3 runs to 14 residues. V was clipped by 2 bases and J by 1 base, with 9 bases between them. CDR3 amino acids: CASSYHGQSYEQYF. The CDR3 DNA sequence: TGTGCCAGCAGTTACCACGGACAGTCCTACGAGCAGTACTTC.

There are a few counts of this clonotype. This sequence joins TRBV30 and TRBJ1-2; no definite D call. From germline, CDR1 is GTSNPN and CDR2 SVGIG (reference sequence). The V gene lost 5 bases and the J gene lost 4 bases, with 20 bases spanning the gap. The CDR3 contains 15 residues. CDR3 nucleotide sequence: TGTGCCTGGGGAGGCCGCTCAGTCCCCCTCTATGGCTACACCTTC. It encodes CAWGGRSVPLYGYTF.

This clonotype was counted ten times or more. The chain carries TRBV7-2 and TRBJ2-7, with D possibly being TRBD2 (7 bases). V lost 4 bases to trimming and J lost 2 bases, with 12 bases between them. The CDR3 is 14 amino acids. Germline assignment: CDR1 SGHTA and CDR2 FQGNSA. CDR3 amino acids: CASSWTAGTYEQYF. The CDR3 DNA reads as TGTGCCAGCAGCTGGACAGCGGGGACCTACGAGCAGTACTTC.

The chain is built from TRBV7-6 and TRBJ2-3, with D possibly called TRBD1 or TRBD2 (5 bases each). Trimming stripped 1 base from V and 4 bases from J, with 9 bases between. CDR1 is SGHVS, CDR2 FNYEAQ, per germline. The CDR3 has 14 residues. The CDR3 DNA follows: TGTGCCAGCAGCTTAGAGGGGCGGGCAGATACGCAGTATTTT. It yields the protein CASSLEGRADTQYF.

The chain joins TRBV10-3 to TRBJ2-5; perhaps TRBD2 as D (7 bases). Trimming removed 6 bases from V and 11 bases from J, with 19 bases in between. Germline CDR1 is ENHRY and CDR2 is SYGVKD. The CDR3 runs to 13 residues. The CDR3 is CAIRGGLSREQYF. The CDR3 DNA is TGTGCCATCAGGGGGGGGCTCTCTCGGGAGCAGTACTTC.

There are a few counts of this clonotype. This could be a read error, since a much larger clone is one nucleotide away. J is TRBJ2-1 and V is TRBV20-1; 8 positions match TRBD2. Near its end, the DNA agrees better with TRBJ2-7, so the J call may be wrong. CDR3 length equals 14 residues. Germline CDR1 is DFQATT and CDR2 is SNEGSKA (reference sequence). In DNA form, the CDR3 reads TGCAGTGCTAAAACTAGCGGCTCCTACAATGAGCAGTACTTC. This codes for CSAKTSGSYNEQYF.

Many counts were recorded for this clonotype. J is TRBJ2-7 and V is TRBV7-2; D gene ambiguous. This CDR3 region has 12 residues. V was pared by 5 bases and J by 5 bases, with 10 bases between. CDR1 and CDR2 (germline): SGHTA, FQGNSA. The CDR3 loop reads CASSPRIHEQYF. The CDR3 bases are TGTGCCAGCAGCCCTAGAATCCACGAGCAGTACTTC. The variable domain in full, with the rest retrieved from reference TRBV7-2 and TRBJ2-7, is GAGVSQSPSNKVTEKGKDVELRCDPISGHTALYWYRQSLGQGLEFLIYFQGNSAPDKSGLPSDRFSAERTGGSVSTLTIQRTQQEDSAVYLCASSPRIHEQYFGPGTRLTVT.

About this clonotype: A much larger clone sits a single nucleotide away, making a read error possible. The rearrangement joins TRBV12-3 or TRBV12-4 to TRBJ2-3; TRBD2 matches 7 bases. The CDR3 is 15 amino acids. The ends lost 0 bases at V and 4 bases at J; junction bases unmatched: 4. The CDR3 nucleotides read TGTGCCAGCAGTTTAGCGGGGGGGACGGCAGATACGCAGTATTTT. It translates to CASSLAGGTADTQYF.

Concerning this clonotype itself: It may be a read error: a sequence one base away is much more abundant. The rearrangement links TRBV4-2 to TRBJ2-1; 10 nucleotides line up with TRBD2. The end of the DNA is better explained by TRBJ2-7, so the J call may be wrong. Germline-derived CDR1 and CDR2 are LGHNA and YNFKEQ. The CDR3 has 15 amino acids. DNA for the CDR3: TGTGCCAGCAGCCTCACTAGCGGGAACTACAATGAGCAGTACTTC. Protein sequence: CASSLTSGNYNEQYF.

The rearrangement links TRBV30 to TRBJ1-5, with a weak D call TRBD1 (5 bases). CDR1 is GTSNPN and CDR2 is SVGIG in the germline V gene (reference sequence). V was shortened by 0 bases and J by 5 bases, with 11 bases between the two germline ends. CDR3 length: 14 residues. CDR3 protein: CAWSVGRDDQPQHF. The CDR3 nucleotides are TGTGCCTGGAGTGTAGGCAGGGATGATCAGCCCCAGCATTTT.

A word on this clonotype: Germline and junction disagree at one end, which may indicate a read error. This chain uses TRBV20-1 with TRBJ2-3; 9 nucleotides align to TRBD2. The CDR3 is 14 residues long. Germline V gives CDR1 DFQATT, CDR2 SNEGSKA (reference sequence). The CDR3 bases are TGCAGTGCCAAGCTAGCGGGAAGCACAGATACGCGGTATTTT. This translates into CSAKLAGSTDTRYF.

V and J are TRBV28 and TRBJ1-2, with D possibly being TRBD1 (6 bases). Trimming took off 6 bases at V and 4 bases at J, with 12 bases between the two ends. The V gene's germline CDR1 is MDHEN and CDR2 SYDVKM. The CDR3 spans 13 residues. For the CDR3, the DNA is TGTGCCAGCAGATACTCAGGGGCCTATGGCTACACCTTC. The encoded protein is CASRYSGAYGYTF.

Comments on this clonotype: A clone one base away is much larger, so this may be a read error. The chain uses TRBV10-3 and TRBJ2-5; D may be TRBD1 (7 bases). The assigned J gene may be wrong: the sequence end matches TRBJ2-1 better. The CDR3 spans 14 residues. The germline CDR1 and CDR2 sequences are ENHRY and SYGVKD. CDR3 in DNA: TGTGCCATCAGACCGGCGGGACAGCAAGAGACCCAGTTCTTC. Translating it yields CAIRPAGQQETQFF.

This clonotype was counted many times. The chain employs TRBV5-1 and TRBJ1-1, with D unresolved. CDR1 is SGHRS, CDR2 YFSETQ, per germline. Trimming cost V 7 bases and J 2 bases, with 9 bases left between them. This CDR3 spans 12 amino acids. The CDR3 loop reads CASGPQNTEAFF. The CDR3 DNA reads TGCGCCAGCGGGCCGCAAAACACTGAAGCTTTCTTT.

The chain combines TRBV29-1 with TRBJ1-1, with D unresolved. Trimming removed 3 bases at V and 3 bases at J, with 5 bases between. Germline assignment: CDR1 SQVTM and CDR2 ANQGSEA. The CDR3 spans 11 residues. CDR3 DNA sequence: TGCAGCGTTGATAAACACACTGAAGCTTTCTTT. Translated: CSVDKHTEAFF. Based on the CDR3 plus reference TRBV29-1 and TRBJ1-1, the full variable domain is SAVISQKPSRDICQRGTSLTIQCQVDSQVTMMFWYRQQPGQSLTLIATANQGSEATYESGFVIDKFPISRPNLTFSTLTVSNMSPEDSSIYLCSVDKHTEAFFGQGTRLTVV.

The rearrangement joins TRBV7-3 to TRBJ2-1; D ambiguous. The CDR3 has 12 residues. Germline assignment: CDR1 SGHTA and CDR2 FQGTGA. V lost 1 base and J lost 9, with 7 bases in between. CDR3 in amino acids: CASSLNIGEQFF. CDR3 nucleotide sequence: TGTGCCAGCAGCTTAAACATCGGTGAGCAGTTCTTC.

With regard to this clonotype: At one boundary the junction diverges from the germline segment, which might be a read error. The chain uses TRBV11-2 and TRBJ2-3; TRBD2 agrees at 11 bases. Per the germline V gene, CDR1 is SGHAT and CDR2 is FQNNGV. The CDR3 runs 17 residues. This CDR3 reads CTSSLRTGTSGWVTQYF. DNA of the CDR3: TGTACCAGCAGCTTACGCACCGGGACTAGCGGCTGGGTTACGCAGTATTTT.

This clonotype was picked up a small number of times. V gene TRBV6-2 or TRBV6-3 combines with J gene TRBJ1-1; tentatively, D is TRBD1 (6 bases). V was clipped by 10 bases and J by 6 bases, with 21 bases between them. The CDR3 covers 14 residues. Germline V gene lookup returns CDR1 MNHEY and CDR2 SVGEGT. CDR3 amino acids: CATQGGWPGAEAFF. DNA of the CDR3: TGTGCCACACAGGGTGGGTGGCCAGGGGCTGAAGCTTTCTTT.